This T cell receptor beta chain was sequenced for a study of beta chain bispecific antibodies for T cell cancers. Study context: Surviving healthy donor T cells from leukemia-line and bispecific antibody cocultures were TRBV-sequenced for family depletion. General study points: Normal T cells contributed less of the targeted TRBV signal than the leukemia cells did.

Blood mononuclear cells were expanded for two to three days using either OKT3 anti-CD3 antibody or CD3/CD28 beads. Some 5 x 10^4 normal T cells were cocultured with some 5 x 10^4 target cells and bispecific antibody. This clonotype was detected ten times or more. Its antigen is not identified. In germline, CDR1 is SGHAT, CDR2 FQNNGV. The CDR3 totals 14 residues. V lost 5 bases, J lost 1 base, and 11 bases lay in between. Clonotype quantities came from unique molecular identifier barcode counts. MiXCR, applied by TCRdb to the 5' RACE reads, yields one record per CDR3 protein. In the table there are over 20,000 distinct CDR3 sequences, roughly 3% of which are singletons.

The source of this sequence is a human donor in good health. Some clones in this sample may be carry-over from other donors' samples. The chain uses TRBV11-2 and TRBJ1-1, with D possibly being TRBD1 (6 bases). Specimen: healthy donor T cells cultured with leukemia cells. This CDR3 reads CASSLRTANTEAFF. The CDR3 DNA is TGTGCCAGCAGCCTAAGGACAGCGAACACTGAAGCTTTCTTT.